This is a list of T cell receptor beta chains from one sample in a study of cytomegalovirus exposure and HLA in healthy donors. Measured with immunoSEQ multiplex PCR; TCRdb has only the in-frame clones, and not every one. Here the sample spans some 120,000 clones, approximately 84% being singletons. Sequenced: PBMCs. The receptors were gathered from a man aged 45 to 65 in good health and CMV-seronegative. The CDR3 runs from the conserved cysteine through the conserved F or W. A D gene is named only where the DNA matches it firmly. Rows may omit the clone size; those that give it use once, few, many or a size class.

cdr3_aa cdr3_nt d_call j_call cdr3_length v_call clone_size
CASSQGGIDYGYTF TGTGCCAGCAGCCAAGGGGGCATCGACTATGGCTACACCTTC - TRBJ1-2 14 TRBV4-2 -
CASCYRDTYYNEQFF TGTGCCAGTTGCTACCGGGACACTTACTACAATGAGCAGTTCTTC - TRBJ2-1 15 TRBV19 -
CASSFRGRLYGYPF TGTGCCAGCAGTTTTAGAGGCAGACTCTATGGCTACCCCTTC - TRBJ1-2 14 TRBV28 -
CASSQYVAAVNYGYTF TGTGCCAGCAGCCAGTACGTTGCGGCGGTGAACTATGGCTACACCTTC - TRBJ1-2 16 TRBV4-2 -
CASSLVARSTEAFF TGCGCCAGCAGCTTGGTGGCTAGGAGCACTGAAGCTTTCTTT - TRBJ1-1 14 TRBV5-1 once
CASSQGTSSYEQYF TGTGCCAGCAGCCAAGGTACGAGCTCCTACGAGCAGTACTTC - TRBJ2-7 14 TRBV4-2 -
CASSLGAGANTEAFF TGCGCCAGCAGCTTGGGGGCAGGGGCGAACACTGAAGCTTTCTTT - TRBJ1-1 15 TRBV5-1 once
CASSNTGDPGNTIYF TGTGCCAGTAGTAATACAGGGGACCCTGGAAACACCATATATTTT TRBD1 TRBJ1-3 15 TRBV19 once
CASRPPAQLETQYF TGTGCCAGCAGACCTCCCGCACAGCTAGAGACCCAGTACTTC - TRBJ2-5 14 TRBV6-1 once
CASRGTGDNSPLHF TGTGCCAGCCGGGGGACAGGGGATAATTCACCCCTCCACTTT TRBD1 TRBJ1-6 14 TRBV28 -
CASSGTDYGYTF TGTGCCAGCAGTGGGACAGACTATGGCTACACCTTC TRBD1 TRBJ1-2 12 TRBV28 -
CASRQTGNYGYTF TGTGCCAGCAGACAAACAGGGAACTATGGCTACACCTTC - TRBJ1-2 13 TRBV28 -
CASNAAGLAKDTQYF TGTGCCAGCAACGCCGCGGGACTAGCTAAAGATACGCAGTATTTT TRBD2 TRBJ2-3 15 TRBV6-5 -
CASSLGLAPGDNEQFF TGTGCCAGCAGCTTGGGGCTAGCCCCTGGCGACAATGAGCAGTTCTTC - TRBJ2-1 16 TRBV5-4 -